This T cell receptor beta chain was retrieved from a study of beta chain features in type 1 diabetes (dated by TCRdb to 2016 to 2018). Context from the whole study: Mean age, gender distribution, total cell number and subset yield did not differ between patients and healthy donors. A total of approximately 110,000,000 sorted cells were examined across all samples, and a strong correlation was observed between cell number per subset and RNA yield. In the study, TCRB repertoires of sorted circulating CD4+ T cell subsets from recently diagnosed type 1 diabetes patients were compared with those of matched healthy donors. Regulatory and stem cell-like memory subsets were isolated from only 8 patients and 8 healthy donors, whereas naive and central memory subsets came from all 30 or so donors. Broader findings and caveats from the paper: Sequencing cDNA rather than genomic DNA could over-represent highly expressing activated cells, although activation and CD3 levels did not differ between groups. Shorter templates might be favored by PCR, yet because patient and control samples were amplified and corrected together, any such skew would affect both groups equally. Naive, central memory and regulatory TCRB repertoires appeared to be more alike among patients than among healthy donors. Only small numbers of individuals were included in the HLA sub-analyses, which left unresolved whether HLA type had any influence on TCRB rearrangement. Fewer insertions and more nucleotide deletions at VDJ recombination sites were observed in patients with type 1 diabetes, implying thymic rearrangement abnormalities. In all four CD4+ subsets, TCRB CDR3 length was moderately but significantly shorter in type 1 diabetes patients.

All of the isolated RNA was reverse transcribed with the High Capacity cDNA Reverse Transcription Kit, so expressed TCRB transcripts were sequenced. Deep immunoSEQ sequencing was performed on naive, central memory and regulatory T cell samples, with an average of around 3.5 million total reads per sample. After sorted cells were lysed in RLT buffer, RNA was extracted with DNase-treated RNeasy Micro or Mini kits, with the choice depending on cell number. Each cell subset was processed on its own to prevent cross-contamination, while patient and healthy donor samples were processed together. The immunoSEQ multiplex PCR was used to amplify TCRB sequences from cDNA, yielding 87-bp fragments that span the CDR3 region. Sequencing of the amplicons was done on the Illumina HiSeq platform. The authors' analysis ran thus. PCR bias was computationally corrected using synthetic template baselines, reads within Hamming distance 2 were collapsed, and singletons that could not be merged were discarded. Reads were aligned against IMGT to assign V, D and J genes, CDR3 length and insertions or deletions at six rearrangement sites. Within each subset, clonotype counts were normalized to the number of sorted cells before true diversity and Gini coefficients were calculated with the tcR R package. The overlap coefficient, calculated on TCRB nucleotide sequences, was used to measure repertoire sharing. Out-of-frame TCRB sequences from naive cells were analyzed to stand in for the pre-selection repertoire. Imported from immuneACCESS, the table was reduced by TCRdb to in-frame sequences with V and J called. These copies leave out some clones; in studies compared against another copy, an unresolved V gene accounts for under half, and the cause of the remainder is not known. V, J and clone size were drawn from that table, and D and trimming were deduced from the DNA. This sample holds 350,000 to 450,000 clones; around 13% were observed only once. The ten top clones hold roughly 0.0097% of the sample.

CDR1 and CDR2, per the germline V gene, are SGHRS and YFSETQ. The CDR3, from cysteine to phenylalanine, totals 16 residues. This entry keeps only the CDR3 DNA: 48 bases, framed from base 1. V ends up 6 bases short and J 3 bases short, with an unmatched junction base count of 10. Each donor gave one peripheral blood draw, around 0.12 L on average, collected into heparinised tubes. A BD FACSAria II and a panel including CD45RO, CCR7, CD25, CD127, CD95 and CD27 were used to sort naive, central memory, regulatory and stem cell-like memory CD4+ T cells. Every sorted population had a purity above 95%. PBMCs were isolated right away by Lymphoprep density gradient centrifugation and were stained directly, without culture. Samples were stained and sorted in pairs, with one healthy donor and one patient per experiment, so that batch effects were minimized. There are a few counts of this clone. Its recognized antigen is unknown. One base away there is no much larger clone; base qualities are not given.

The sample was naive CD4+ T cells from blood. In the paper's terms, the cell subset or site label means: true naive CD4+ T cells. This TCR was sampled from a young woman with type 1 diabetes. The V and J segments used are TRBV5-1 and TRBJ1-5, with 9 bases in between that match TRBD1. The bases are TGCGCCAGCAACCTGGACAGGGGAATTCCCAATCAGCCCCAGCATTTT. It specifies CASNLDRGIPNQPQHF.